This is a list of T cell receptor beta chains from one sample in a study of CD8 T cells in Susac syndrome. TCRdb re-called the immunoSEQ multiplex PCR reads with MiXCR, one entry per CDR3 protein. The repertoire consists of around 190,000 distinct CDR3 sequences, with roughly 96% occurring once and the leading ten covering around 0.15%. Sequenced material: CD8+ T cells from PBMCs. These receptors were obtained from a human donor with multiple sclerosis. Each CDR3 is given with its conserved first and last residue. The D gene is left open where the match is weak. Not all rows give a size; the values are once, few, many and, for expanded clones, a class.

D gene | J gene | clone size | V gene | CDR3 protein | CDR3 DNA
NA | TRBJ2-7 | NA | TRBV3-1 | CASSHYRNYEQYF | TGTGCCAGCAGCCATTATCGAAACTACGAGCAGTACTTC
NA | TRBJ1-2 | NA | TRBV28 | CASSQSPMGWEHGYTF | TGTGCCAGCTCTCAGAGCCCGATGGGCTGGGAGCATGGCTACACCTTC
NA | TRBJ2-7 | NA | TRBV20-1 | CSARPRDKTYEQYF | TGCAGTGCTAGACCCCGGGACAAGACCTACGAGCAGTACTTC
TRBD2 | TRBJ2-7 | NA | TRBV29-1 | CSVEGLAGGNSYEQYF | TGCAGCGTTGAAGGACTAGCGGGAGGTAACTCCTACGAGCAGTACTTC
TRBD1 | TRBJ2-1 | NA | TRBV5-1 | CASSRTGNNEQFF | TGCGCCAGCAGCAGGACAGGCAACAATGAGCAGTTCTTC
NA | TRBJ1-1 | NA | TRBV29-1 | CSVDTYTEAFF | TGCAGCGTTGACACCTACACTGAAGCTTTCTTT
NA | TRBJ1-2 | NA | TRBV20-1 | CSARDNPQGLSSVGYGYTF | TGCAGTGCTAGAGATAACCCCCAGGGGTTAAGTAGCGTGGGGTATGGCTACACCTTC
TRBD2 | TRBJ2-1 | NA | TRBV11-2 | CASSFWASGTNEQFF | TGTGCCAGCAGCTTTTGGGCTAGCGGGACCAATGAGCAGTTCTTC
NA | TRBJ2-7 | NA | TRBV20-1 | CSAFGVPAEQYF | TGCAGTGCTTTCGGTGTTCCGGCCGAGCAGTACTTC
NA | TRBJ2-7 | NA | TRBV20-1 | CSAPPLDRPTNYEQYF | TGCAGTGCTCCTCCTCTTGACAGGCCCACAAACTACGAGCAGTACTTC
NA | TRBJ1-2 | NA | TRBV29-1 | CSVPGSAGQNLPGYTF | TGCAGCGTCCCTGGCTCCGCAGGGCAGAATCTTCCTGGCTACACCTTC
NA | TRBJ1-2 | NA | TRBV2 | CARVTTDPYGYTF | TGTGCCAGGGTCACGACAGACCCCTATGGCTACACCTTC
NA | TRBJ2-7 | once | TRBV24-1 | CATSDSSGEQYF | TGTGCCACCAGTGATTCATCGGGCGAGCAGTACTTC
NA | TRBJ2-5 | few | TRBV25-1 | CASSTGLETQYF | TGTGCCAGCAGTACAGGGTTGGAGACCCAGTACTTC
TRBD2 | TRBJ2-1 | NA | TRBV5-6 | CASTIGGARNEQFF | TGTGCCAGCACCATCGGGGGGGCCAGGAATGAGCAGTTCTTC
NA | TRBJ2-1 | NA | TRBV30 | CAWSVIEADEFF | TGTGCCTGGAGTGTAATCGAGGCCGATGAGTTCTTC
NA | TRBJ2-1 | NA | TRBV11-2 | CASSQYLGYNEQFF | TGTGCCAGCAGCCAGTACCTAGGGTACAATGAGCAGTTCTTC
NA | TRBJ1-3 | NA | TRBV20-1 | CSARERAGPGNTIYF | TGCAGTGCTAGGGAAAGGGCGGGCCCTGGAAACACCATATATTTT
NA | TRBJ2-4 | NA | TRBV30 | CAWSLDNRNIQYF | TGTGCCTGGAGTCTCGACAACCGGAACATTCAGTACTTC
NA | TRBJ1-3 | NA | TRBV28 | CASSLTGVLSGNTIYF | TGTGCCAGCAGTTTAACTGGGGTACTCTCTGGAAACACCATATATTTT
TRBD2 | TRBJ2-1 | NA | TRBV7-9 | CASSTRTSGIINEQFF | TGTGCCAGCAGCACACGGACTAGCGGGATTATAAATGAGCAGTTCTTC
NA | TRBJ2-1 | NA | TRBV20-1 | CSTKIRGSAYNEQFF | TGCAGTACCAAAATAAGGGGCTCCGCCTACAATGAGCAGTTCTTC
TRBD2 | TRBJ2-1 | NA | TRBV9 | CASSAGGLVGSNEQFF | TGTGCCAGCAGCGCGGGAGGACTAGTTGGGTCCAATGAGCAGTTCTTC
NA | TRBJ1-2 | NA | TRBV9 | CASSVDLRGDAYGYTF | TGTGCCAGCAGCGTCGACCTTCGGGGGGACGCCTATGGCTACACCTTC
TRBD2 | TRBJ2-7 | NA | TRBV20-1 | CSARDLASGVLGEQYF | TGCAGTGCTAGAGATCTGGCTAGCGGGGTTTTAGGAGAGCAGTACTTC
TRBD2 | TRBJ2-5 | NA | TRBV4-2 | CASSPVLAEETQYF | TGTGCCAGCAGCCCCGTACTAGCGGAAGAGACCCAGTACTTC
NA | TRBJ2-7 | NA | TRBV29-1 | CSVVGGQSIEQYF | TGCAGCGTTGTTGGGGGCCAGTCCATAGAGCAGTACTTC
TRBD2 | TRBJ2-1 | NA | TRBV27 | CASSFISGGWDEQFF | TGTGCCAGCAGTTTCATTAGCGGGGGGTGGGATGAGCAGTTCTTC
NA | TRBJ2-5 | NA | TRBV9 | CASSVASSETQYF | TGTGCCAGCAGCGTAGCCAGTTCGGAGACCCAGTACTTC
NA | TRBJ2-3 | NA | TRBV9 | CASSVGEAGTDTQYF | TGTGCCAGCAGCGTAGGTGAGGCAGGCACAGATACGCAGTATTTT
NA | TRBJ2-3 | NA | TRBV12-5 | CASGLARRWAQYF | TGTGCTAGTGGTTTGGCCCGTCGGTGGGCGCAGTATTTT
TRBD1 | TRBJ2-7 | NA | TRBV6-5 | CASSYLETGGGYEQYF | TGTGCCAGCAGTTACCTCGAGACAGGGGGTGGATACGAGCAGTACTTC
TRBD2 | TRBJ2-7 | NA | TRBV3-1 | CASSQGLAGVFYEQYF | TGTGCCAGCAGCCAAGGACTAGCGGGAGTTTTTTACGAGCAGTACTTC
NA | TRBJ2-7 | few | TRBV6-1 | CASREGSYYEQYF | TGTGCCAGTCGAGAGGGGTCCTACTACGAGCAGTACTTC